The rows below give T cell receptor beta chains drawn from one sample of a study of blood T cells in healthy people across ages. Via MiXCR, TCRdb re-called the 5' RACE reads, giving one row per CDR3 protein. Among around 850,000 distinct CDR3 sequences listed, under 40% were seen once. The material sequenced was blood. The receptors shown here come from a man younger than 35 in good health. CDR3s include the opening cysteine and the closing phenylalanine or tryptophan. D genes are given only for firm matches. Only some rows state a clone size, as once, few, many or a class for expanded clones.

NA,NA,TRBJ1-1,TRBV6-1,CASRLYGQNTEAFF,TGTGCCAGCAGGTTGTACGGGCAGAACACTGAAGCTTTCTTT
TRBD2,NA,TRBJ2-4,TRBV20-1,CSARAQRLAGGLAKNIQYF,TGCAGTGCTAGAGCCCAGAGGCTAGCGGGAGGGTTAGCCAAAAACATTCAGTACTTC
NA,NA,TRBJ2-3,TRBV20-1,CSASLVDTQYF,TGCAGTGCTAGTCTAGTGGATACGCAGTATTTT
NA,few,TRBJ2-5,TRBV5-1,CASRRSETQYF,TGCGCCAGCAGAAGAAGCGAGACCCAGTACTTC
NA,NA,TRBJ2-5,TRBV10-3,CASRSRGAEGTQYF,TGTGCCTCCCGCTCGCGGGGCGCCGAGGGGACCCAGTACTTC
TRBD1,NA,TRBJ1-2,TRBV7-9,CASSARTGTPYGYTF,TGTGCCAGCAGCGCCCGGACAGGGACCCCCTATGGCTACACCTTC
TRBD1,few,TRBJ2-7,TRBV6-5,CASRVGTGFFYEQYF,TGTGCCAGCAGAGTCGGGACAGGGTTTTTCTACGAGCAGTACTTC
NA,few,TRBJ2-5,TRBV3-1,CASSRMTGKETQYF,TGTGCCAGCAGCCGCATGACAGGCAAAGAGACCCAGTACTTC
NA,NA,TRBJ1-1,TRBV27,CASSLLALLRGRGTEAFF,TGTGCCAGCAGTTTACTTGCATTACTCAGGGGTAGGGGCACTGAAGCTTTCTTT
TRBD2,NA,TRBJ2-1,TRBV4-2,CASSQGESGGNSYEQFF,TGTGCCAGCAGCCAAGGCGAATCCGGGGGGAACTCCTACGAGCAGTTCTTC
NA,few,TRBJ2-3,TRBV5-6,CASSSGEGGGTDTQYF,TGTGCCAGCAGCTCGGGGGAAGGAGGTGGCACAGATACGCAGTATTTT
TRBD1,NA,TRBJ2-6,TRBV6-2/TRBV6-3,CASSYVSGTGPSGANVLTF,TGTGCCAGCAGTTACGTCTCCGGGACAGGGCCTTCCGGGGCCAACGTCCTGACTTTC
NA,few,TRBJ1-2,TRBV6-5,CASSNRVLTNYGYTF,TGTGCCAGCAGTAATAGGGTCCTCACTAACTATGGCTACACCTTC
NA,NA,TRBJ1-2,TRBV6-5,CASSYYRTGRGSYGYTF,TGTGCCAGCAGTTACTATCGCACGGGCAGGGGCTCCTATGGCTACACCTTC
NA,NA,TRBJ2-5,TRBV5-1,CTSSTNSGTSSQETQYF,TGCACCAGCAGCACCAATTCCGGCACGTCAAGCCAAGAGACCCAGTACTTC
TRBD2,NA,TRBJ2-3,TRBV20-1,CSAARTAGGLDTQYF,TGCAGTGCTGCCAGGACGGCCGGGGGGTTGGATACGCAGTATTTT
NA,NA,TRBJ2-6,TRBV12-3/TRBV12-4,CASSLTDPGANVLTF,TGTGCCAGCAGTTTAACCGACCCTGGGGCCAACGTCCTGACTTTC
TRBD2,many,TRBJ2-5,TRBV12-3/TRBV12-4,CASSPGTSGVQETQYF,TGTGCCAGCAGTCCCGGGACTAGCGGGGTCCAAGAGACCCAGTACTTC
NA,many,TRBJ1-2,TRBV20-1,CSAPAVANYGYTF,TGCAGTGCCCCCGCGGTGGCAAACTATGGCTACACCTTC
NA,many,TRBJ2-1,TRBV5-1,CASSLVPGSYNEQFF,TGCGCCAGCAGCTTGGTTCCGGGTTCCTACAATGAGCAGTTCTTC
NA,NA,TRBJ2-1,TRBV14,CASSQDLGSSYNEQFF,TGTGCCAGCAGCCAAGATCTAGGGAGCTCCTACAATGAGCAGTTCTTC
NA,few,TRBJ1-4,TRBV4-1,CASSSHRADEKLFF,TGCGCCAGCAGTTCCCACAGGGCTGATGAAAAACTGTTTTTT
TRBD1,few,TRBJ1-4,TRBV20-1,CSVWTGLNEKLFF,TGCAGTGTTTGGACAGGACTTAATGAAAAACTGTTTTTT
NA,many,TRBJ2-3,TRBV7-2,CASSLKTGRSTDTQYF,TGTGCCAGCAGCTTAAAGACGGGGAGAAGCACAGATACGCAGTATTTT
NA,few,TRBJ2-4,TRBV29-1,CSVRQALAKNIQYF,TGCAGCGTGAGACAGGCTCTAGCCAAAAACATTCAGTACTTC
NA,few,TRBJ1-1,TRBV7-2,CASSPSRDRTEAFF,TGTGCCAGCAGCCCCAGTAGGGACCGGACTGAAGCTTTCTTT
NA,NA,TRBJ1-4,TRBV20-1,CSAKQGANEKLFF,TGCAGTGCCAAACAGGGTGCTAATGAAAAACTGTTTTTT
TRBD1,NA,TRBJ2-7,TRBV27,CASRKRTTGISYEQYF,TGTGCCAGCAGAAAACGAACGACAGGGATCTCCTACGAGCAGTACTTC
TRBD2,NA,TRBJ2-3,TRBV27,CASSFYGTSGEFGTDTQYF,TGTGCCAGCAGTTTCTACGGGACTAGCGGGGAGTTCGGCACAGATACGCAGTATTTT